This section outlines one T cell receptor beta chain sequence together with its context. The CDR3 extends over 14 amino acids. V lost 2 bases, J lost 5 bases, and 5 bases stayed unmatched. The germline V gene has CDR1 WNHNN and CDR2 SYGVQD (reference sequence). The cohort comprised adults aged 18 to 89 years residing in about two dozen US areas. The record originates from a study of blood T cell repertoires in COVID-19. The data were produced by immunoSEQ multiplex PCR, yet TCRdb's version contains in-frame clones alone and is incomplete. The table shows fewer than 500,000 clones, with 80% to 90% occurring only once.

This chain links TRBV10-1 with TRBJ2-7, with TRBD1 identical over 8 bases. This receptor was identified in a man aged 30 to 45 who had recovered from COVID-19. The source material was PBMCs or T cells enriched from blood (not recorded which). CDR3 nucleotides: TGCGCCAGCAGTGAGAGGACAGGGTTCCACGAGCAGTACTTC. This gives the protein CASSERTGFHEQYF.